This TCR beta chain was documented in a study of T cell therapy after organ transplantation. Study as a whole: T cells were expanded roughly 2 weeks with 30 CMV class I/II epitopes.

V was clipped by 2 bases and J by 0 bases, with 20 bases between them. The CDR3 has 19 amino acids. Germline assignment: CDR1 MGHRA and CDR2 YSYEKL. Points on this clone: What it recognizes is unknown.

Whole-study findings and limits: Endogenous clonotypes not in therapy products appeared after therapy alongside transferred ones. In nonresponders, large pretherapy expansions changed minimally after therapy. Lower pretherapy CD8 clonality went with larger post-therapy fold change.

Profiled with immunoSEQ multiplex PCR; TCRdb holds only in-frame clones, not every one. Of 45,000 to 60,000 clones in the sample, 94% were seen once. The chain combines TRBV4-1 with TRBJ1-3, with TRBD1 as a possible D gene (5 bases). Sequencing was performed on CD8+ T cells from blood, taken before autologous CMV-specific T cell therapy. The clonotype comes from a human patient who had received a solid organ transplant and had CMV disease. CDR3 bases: TGCGCCAGCAGCCAAACGACCATGACAGCGACCAACTCTGGAAACACCATATATTTT. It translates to CASSQTTMTATNSGNTIYF.